The T cell receptor beta chain described here comes from a study of PD-1 blockade in classical Hodgkin lymphoma (TCRdb year 2020). Turning to the overall study: Nivolumab dosing was 3 mg/kg intravenously every 2 weeks, continuing until either disease progression or unacceptable toxicity. The study used TCR beta sequencing and CyTOF to define a peripheral blood immune signature of response to PD-1 blockade in classical Hodgkin lymphoma.

This clone was detected a few times. Its antigen target is currently unknown. No much larger clonotype is one base removed from it; base qualities were not supplied. The CDR3 runs 14 residues from the cysteine to the phenylalanine. The entry retains the CDR3 DNA only, 42 bases that are in frame from base 1. From V the trimming removes 4 bases and from J it removes 7 bases, while the gene matches leave 4 bases of the junction unaccounted for. The germline V gene provides CDR1 MNHNS and CDR2 SASEGT. Genomic DNA was extracted with the Qiagen DNeasy kit from unsorted PBMCs and from negatively selected CD4+ and CD8+ fractions. Amplification of TCR beta CDR3 regions was done by immunoSEQ multiplex PCR with primers that anneal to V and J segments. A synthetic immune receptor repertoire was used to minimize amplification bias, and any residual bias was removed computationally once sequencing was done. In the authors' own workflow: Repertoire diversity was quantified as the Shannon entropy index using custom Python scripts. The unsorted, CD4+ and CD8+ repertoires were each analyzed separately, with the exception of combined analyses, where CD4+ and CD8+ sequences were merged in silico. A clone counted as expanded when the clone's frequency after treatment rose at least 2-fold relative to C1D1, and clones undetected at baseline were given a pseudocount of 0.5. Singleton clones were defined as clones with 0 or 1 copy at C1D1, and non-singleton clones were defined as clones with 2 or more copies. Clones expanded in unsorted samples were annotated as CD4+, CD8+ or unknown by matching protein sequences in sorted samples from the same patient. Wilcoxon tests on paired samples were used to test changes in diversity from C1D1 to C4D1. Held by TCRdb, this immuneACCESS table contains in-frame sequences only and omits some clones. Under half of the omission traces to an unresolved V gene where checked; the cause of the rest is unknown. That table furnishes V, J and clone size, whereas the DNA furnished D and trimming. The table for this sample lists 15,000 to 20,000 clones; roughly 83% of them were counted only once. The ten biggest clones cover just over 2.5% of the sample.

Broad study findings and their caveats: Baseline TCR diversity was reported as lower in newly diagnosed patients than in healthy donors, and lower still in relapsed/refractory patients. Only a single clinical trial cohort was studied, and what caused the repertoire differences, possibly disease activity or prior therapy, remained undefined. Trial patients with a complete response had baseline diversity similar to that of newly diagnosed patients, while partial responders and progressors had significantly lower diversity. A significant rise by C4D1 was seen in CD4+ but not CD8+ TCR diversity (p=0.0027 vs p=0.16), with the rise being most apparent in complete responders (p=0.02). Diversity was lower in patients who began nivolumab less than 1 year after ASCT, so these patients were left out of later analyses to avoid confounding by immune reconstitution.

The intended sense of this specimen's time point label: cycle 4 day 1 (C4D1), after less than seven weeks of nivolumab. All trial patients had relapsed after autologous stem cell transplantation, with cohorts A, B and C differing in prior brentuximab vedotin exposure. Magnetic negative selection with a Miltenyi CD4+ T cell isolation kit was used to purify CD4+ T cells from thawed PBMCs. The trial cohort comprised some 60 patients with relapsed/refractory classical Hodgkin lymphoma whose best overall responses were complete response, partial response or progressive disease. Trial patients were treated with single-agent nivolumab in the multi-cohort phase II CheckMate 205 trial. An independent review committee assessed best overall response by applying the 2007 International Working Group response criteria. PBMCs from the trial were collected at three points: immediately before nivolumab initiation (C1D1), and during therapy at cycle 2 day 1 and cycle 4 day 1. Peripheral blood was collected in 8 mL Vacutainer Cell Preparation Tubes, from which PBMCs were isolated by centrifugation and then cryopreserved. Purified CD4+ and CD8+ fractions were prepared only for cases in which an additional PBMC sample was available. Magnetically labelled cells were depleted on LS columns in a quadroMACS separator, and the flow-through was collected as the purified fraction.

The material sequenced was CD4+ T cells from blood, taken before the fourth cycle of nivolumab. Here the chain combines TRBV6-1 and TRBJ1-1, and 12 junctional nucleotides match TRBD1. The TCR originated in a human donor with classical Hodgkin lymphoma. This receptor carries the CDR3 CASSAGQGAGEAFF. The sequence in DNA is TGTGCCAGCAGTGCGGGACAGGGGGCCGGTGAAGCTTTCTTT.